The 6 T cell receptor beta chains given below trace back to one sample, sequenced in a study of response to subunit inactivated influenza vaccine. TCRdb analysed the RT-PCR reads with MiXCR anew, one entry per CDR3 protein. The table lists hundreds of thousands of distinct CDR3 sequences, approximately 10% of them singletons. The sample in question was PBMCs from blood, obtained on the day of vaccination. These receptors originate from a man aged 45 to 65 who received an inactivated influenza vaccine.

On this clonotype: One junction end disagrees with the germline gene, perhaps due to a read error. The chain links TRBV7-9 to TRBJ2-3; D possibly corresponds to TRBD2 (5 bases). This CDR3 comprises 14 residues. Germline loops: CDR1 SEHNR, CDR2 FQNEAQ (reference sequence). CDR3 nucleotide sequence: TGTGCCAGCAGCCTAGCCGTGGAGCGCGATACGCAGTATTTT. This sequence encodes CASSLAVERDTQYF.

The rearrangement joins TRBV27 to TRBJ2-7, with no clear D. The CDR3 is 13 amino acids. Germline V gives CDR1 MNHEY, CDR2 SMNVEV (reference sequence). Trimming took off 3 bases at V and 1 base at J, with 7 bases between the two ends. The CDR3 sequence is CASSLSISYEQYF. The CDR3 DNA is TGTGCCAGCAGTTTGTCCATATCCTACGAGCAGTACTTC.

This clonotype showed up many times. The chain joins TRBV7-2 to TRBJ2-3; 7 positions match TRBD2. Germline CDR1 reads SGHTA; CDR2 reads FQGNSA. J was trimmed by 4 bases and V by 2 bases; bases with no gene match: 12. The CDR3 has 17 amino acids. The CDR3 region has the DNA TGTGCCAGCAGCTTACGGGGGAGGGCCCTAAATGCAGATACGCAGTATTTT. This sequence encodes CASSLRGRALNADTQYF. Full variable domain (remainder filled in from reference TRBV7-2 and TRBJ2-3): GAGVSQSPSNKVTEKGKDVELRCDPISGHTALYWYRQSLGQGLEFLIYFQGNSAPDKSGLPSDRFSAERTGGSVSTLTIQRTQQEDSAVYLCASSLRGRALNADTQYFGPGTRLTVL.

The J gene is TRBJ2-7, the V gene TRBV20-1; the D gene is possibly TRBD2 (7 bases). Germline CDR1 reads DFQATT; CDR2 reads SNEGSKA (reference sequence). V shed 1 base and J shed 5 bases, with 12 bases lying between them. This CDR3 has 13 residues. The CDR3 bases are TGCAGTGCTAGAGGCGGAGGGGGGGACGAGCAGTACTTC. Amino acid sequence: CSARGGGGDEQYF.

This clonotype was seen a handful of times. The chain combines TRBV7-9 with TRBJ2-1, with 11 bases fitting TRBD1. The CDR3 sequence is 16 residues long. V was clipped by 1 base and J by 4 bases; unmatched bases: 3. Germline V CDR1 and CDR2: SEHNR, FQNEAQ (reference sequence). The CDR3 here is CASSLGTGGVYNEQFF. The CDR3 nucleotides read TGTGCCAGCAGCTTAGGGACAGGGGGCGTGTACAATGAGCAGTTCTTC.

This clonotype has a handful of counts. The genes are TRBV7-9 and TRBJ1-5; 7 bases fit TRBD1. V shed 6 bases, J shed 4 bases, and the junction held 6 bases outside the gene matches. The CDR3 consists of 14 residues. Germline V gene sequence: CDR1 SEHNR, CDR2 FQNEAQ (reference sequence). The CDR3, as DNA: TGTGCCAGCAGTTACGGGACAGCAAATCAGCCCCAGCATTTT. Translating gives CASSYGTANQPQHF.